This TCR beta chain was captured in a study of OX40 agonist ivuxolimab in advanced cancers. V lost 1 base, J lost 8 bases, and 15 bases stayed unmatched. The CDR3 covers 17 residues. CDR1 is SGDLS, CDR2 YYNGEE, per germline. Clones were read by immunoSEQ multiplex PCR, and TCRdb kept only the in-frame ones, dropping some. Among about 88,000 clones, around 85% were seen once, and the ten largest hold 0.2% to 0.25%. The material sequenced was CD4+ or CD8+ T cells sorted from blood, taken in a trial of the OX40 agonist ivuxolimab. This clonotype was obtained from an adult with an advanced solid tumor such as melanoma, head and neck, liver or kidney cancer. The V gene is TRBV9, the J gene TRBJ2-1; 7 bases fit TRBD2. CDR3 DNA sequence: TGTGCCAGCAGCGTACTAGTTGGGGGGGTGGCAGTAGATGAGCAGTTCTTC. The encoded protein is CASSVLVGGVAVDEQFF.